Listed below are T cell receptor beta chains from one sample, sequenced in a study of Graves' ophthalmopathy and Graves' hyperthyroidism. TCRdb used MiXCR to reprocess the multiplex PCR reads, holding one entry per CDR3 protein. The sample shows roughly 50,000 distinct CDR3 sequences, more than 40% of them seen only once. Input material: peripheral blood. These receptor sequences come from an adult woman with Graves' ophthalmopathy. The CDR3 runs from the conserved cysteine through the conserved F or W. D genes are given only for firm matches. Clone size is given for some rows only: seen once, a few or many times, or a class if the clone is expanded.

cdr3_length j_call d_call clone_size v_call cdr3_nt cdr3_aa
20 TRBJ2-3 . . TRBV25-1 TGTGCCAGCAGTGAAGAAGGTGCTAGAGTAAACGGGAAAGGCACAGATACGCAGTATTTT CASSEEGARVNGKGTDTQYF
14 TRBJ1-2 . many TRBV27 TGTGCCAGCAGTTCATCGCTTGGGCCTGGGGGCTACACCTTC CASSSSLGPGGYTF
13 TRBJ2-2 . many TRBV7-2 TGTGCCAGCAGCTATCACCCCTCCGGGGAGCTGTTTTTT CASSYHPSGELFF
13 TRBJ2-7 . . TRBV10-3 TGTGCCATCAGTGAGTCGATGGGTTTTGAGCAGTACTTC CAISESMGFEQYF
14 TRBJ2-1 . once TRBV5-1 TGCGCCAGCAGCTTGGTTGGGGGGTGCAATGAGCAGTTCTTC CASSLVGGCNEQFF
15 TRBJ2-7 TRBD1 . TRBV27 TGTGCCAGCAGTTTTTCGGGACAGGGTAGTTACGAGCAGTACTTC CASSFSGQGSYEQYF
16 TRBJ1-5 TRBD1 many TRBV19 TGTGCCAGTAGCCCAGACAGGGTTCGGGTGGATCAGCCCCAGCATTTT CASSPDRVRVDQPQHF
13 TRBJ1-3 . many TRBV11-1 TGTGCCAGCAGCTTGACAGTCGGAAACACCATATATTTT CASSLTVGNTIYF
15 TRBJ2-1 TRBD1 . TRBV6-1 TGTGCCAGCAGTGAGACAGGGGGAGGCTACAATGAGCAGTTCTTC CASSETGGGYNEQFF
15 TRBJ1-2 . many TRBV7-3 TGTGCCAGCAGCACGGGGGGGGCGGATAACTATGGCTACACCTTC CASSTGGADNYGYTF
13 TRBJ2-7 . . TRBV5-1 TGCGCCAGCAGATGTGGCAGGGTCTACGAGCAGTACTTC CASRCGRVYEQYF
13 TRBJ2-3 . once TRBV5-1 TGCGCCTGCAGCTTGGCCTATGGCGATACGCGGTATTTT CACSLAYGDTRYF
11 TRBJ2-5 . many TRBV11-2 TGTGCCAGCAGCTTAGAAGAGACCCAGTACTTC CASSLEETQYF
15 TRBJ1-1 . many TRBV20-1 TGCAGTGCTAGATTCCACAGGGAGGGGAGGACTGAAGCTTTCTTT CSARFHREGRTEAFF
16 TRBJ2-3 TRBD2 many TRBV5-1 TGCGCCAGCAGCCCGGGACTAGCGGGGGACACAGATACGCAGTATTTT CASSPGLAGDTDTQYF
14 TRBJ1-6 . many TRBV27 TGTGCCAGCAGTATCGGGACGACTAATTCACCCCTCCACTTT CASSIGTTNSPLHF
15 TRBJ2-1 TRBD2 many TRBV29-1 TGCAGCGTTGATGATCCTAGCGGGAGGGCCGGTGAGCAGTTCTTC CSVDDPSGRAGEQFF
16 TRBJ2-2 TRBD2 . TRBV7-3 TGTGCCAGCAGCCTGGGACTAGCGGAGGGCACCGGGGAGCTGTTTTTT CASSLGLAEGTGELFF
14 TRBJ2-2 TRBD1 . TRBV20-1 TGCAGTGCTCCACAGGGGGTAGGCACCGGGGAGCTGTTTTTT CSAPQGVGTGELFF
19 TRBJ2-1 TRBD2 medium-sized TRBV9 TGTGCCAGCAGCGTAGGGAGGAGCGTTGCGGGAGTGGGCTACAATGAGCAGTTCTTC CASSVGRSVAGVGYNEQFF
12 TRBJ1-4 TRBD1 . TRBV2 TGTGCCAGCAGAACTCAGGGGGAAAAACCTTTTTTT CASRTQGEKPFF
15 TRBJ2-2 . . TRBV10-1 TGCGCCAGCAGCCAGGACCAAGAGAACACCGGGGAGCTGTTTTTT CASSQDQENTGELFF